The 28 T cell receptor beta chains given below trace back to one sample, sequenced in a study of spatial heterogeneity in lung cancer (dated by TCRdb to between 2019 and 2020). The time point tag for this specimen amounts to: sample taken at primary tumor resection. Library preparation used 5' RACE. Sequencing took place on a NextSeq 500. TCRdb ran its own pipeline on the public reads, namely fastp trimming at Q25 and MiXCR clone calling, and kept in-frame beta chains. Rows with a matching CDR3 protein are joined into one entry that keeps the most common DNA and genes. For this sample the table gives roughly 48,000 distinct CDR3 sequences, of which less than 6% were detected only once. 11% of the sample goes to the ten largest clones. Specimen: PBMCs, collected at surgery. The receptor set was obtained from a male donor with early-stage non-small cell lung cancer.

In this sample, this clonotype turned up many times. The rearrangement joins TRBV5-6 to TRBJ2-3, with a weak D call TRBD1 (6 bases). Germline assignment: CDR1 SGHDT and CDR2 YYEEEE. CDR3 length: 15 amino acids. V dropped 1 base and J dropped 3 bases, with 12 bases sitting between them. The CDR3 bases are TGTGCCAGCAGCTTGACAGGGAGTGGGACAGATACGCAGTATTTT. Amino acids: CASSLTGSGTDTQYF. Based on the CDR3 plus reference TRBV5-6 and TRBJ2-3, the full variable domain is DAGVTQSPTHLIKTRGQQVTLRCSPKSGHDTVSWYQQALGQGPQFIFQYYEEEERQRGNFPDRFSGHQFPNYSSELNVNALLLGDSALYLCASSLTGSGTDTQYFGPGTRLTVL.

This clonotype came up many times. The CDR3 is CSVGSGPNTEAFF. The DNA for the CDR3 is TGCAGCGTTGGCTCTGGTCCGAACACTGAAGCTTTCTTT. V and J are TRBV29-1 and TRBJ1-1; D gene uncertain. The V gene lost 4 bases and the J gene lost 1 base, with 10 bases spanning the gap. The germline gives CDR1 SQVTM, CDR2 ANQGSEA. The CDR3 spans 13 residues.

In this sample, this clonotype turned up many times. This chain links TRBV3-1 with TRBJ2-1; the D gene is possibly TRBD2 (6 bases). V shed 4 bases and J shed 4 bases, with 8 bases lying between them. The CDR3 sequence is 13 residues long. CDR1 and CDR2 from the germline V gene are LGHDT and YNNKEL (reference sequence). Here the CDR3 reads CASSRGTYNEQFF. In DNA form, the CDR3 reads TGTGCCAGCAGCCGAGGGACTTACAATGAGCAGTTCTTC.

This clonotype has a count of ten or more. J is TRBJ2-1 and V is TRBV25-1; possibly TRBD1 or TRBD2 for D (5 bases each). The V end lost 3 bases, the J end lost 13 bases, and 13 bases lay between the germline ends. The germline CDR1 and CDR2 sequences are MGHDK and SYGVNS. The CDR3 sequence is 12 residues long. In DNA, the CDR3 is TGTGCCAGCAGTGACGGGGCTAGACTCCAGTTCTTC. Amino acids: CASSDGARLQFF.

This clonotype came up many times. The J gene is TRBJ1-1, the V gene TRBV9; D unclear. The ends were cut back, 0 bases at V and 1 base at J, with 10 bases in the middle. Germline CDR1 SGDLS, CDR2 YYNGEE. This CDR3 is 15 amino acids long. The CDR3 DNA reads as TGTGCCAGCAGCGTAGCTCCCGGTACGAACACTGAAGCTTTCTTT. Residues: CASSVAPGTNTEAFF.

The DNA of the CDR3 is TGCAGTGCTAGAGGGACAGGGGACTCCTACGAGCAGTACTTC. This translates into CSARGTGDSYEQYF. The chain recombines TRBV20-1 with TRBJ2-7; 9 nucleotides match TRBD1. The CDR3 is made up of 14 amino acids. The V and J ends lost 1 base and 0 bases, in that order; junction bases with no gene match: 1. CDR1 is DFQATT and CDR2 is SNEGSKA in the germline V gene (reference sequence).

In its sample, this clonotype was seen many times. The rearrangement links TRBV29-1 to TRBJ2-5; D is unclear. The CDR3 length is 13 residues. The V end was cut by 6 bases, the J end by 4 bases, with 15 bases between. Germline V lookup: CDR1 SQVTM, CDR2 ANQGSEA. The CDR3 nucleotides read TGCAGCGTCCAACCCAGCCGTGGAGAGACCCAGTACTTC. Translated: CSVQPSRGETQYF.

There are a few counts of this clonotype. The gene calls are TRBV5-1 and TRBJ2-2, with 7 bases that match TRBD2. V trimming: 3 bases; J trimming: 6 bases; junction bases outside the gene matches: 5. CDR1 is SGHRS and CDR2 is YFSETQ in the germline V gene. The CDR3 loop spans 14 amino acids. The CDR3 DNA is TGCGCCAGCAGCTGGGAGGGCCGGGCCGGGGAGCTGTTTTTT. Protein product: CASSWEGRAGELFF.

This clonotype was recorded many times. The chain is built from TRBV27 and TRBJ2-7, with 9 bases matching TRBD2. The germline V gene encodes CDR1 MNHEY and CDR2 SMNVEV (reference sequence). This CDR3 has 14 amino acids. V lost 4 bases, J lost 6 bases, and 7 bases stayed unmatched. CDR3 sequence (DNA): TGTGCCAGCAGTTCTTTAGCGGGAGAGAGCGAGCAGTACTTC. This encodes CASSSLAGESEQYF.

This clonotype was seen ten or more times. This chain joins TRBV5-1 and TRBJ2-7, with D perhaps matching TRBD1 (6 bases). V was pared by 5 bases and J by 2 bases, with 17 bases between. The CDR3 spans 15 residues. The germline V gene encodes CDR1 SGHRS and CDR2 YFSETQ. CDR3 DNA: TGCGCCAGCAGTGGACTCGGACAGCTGACCTACGAGCAGTACTTC. Residues: CASSGLGQLTYEQYF.

This clonotype was recorded many times. This rearrangement joins TRBV2 to TRBJ2-1; TRBD2 agrees at 7 bases. The CDR3 covers 12 residues. Germline CDR1 SNHLY, CDR2 FYNNEI. V lost 0 bases, J lost 13 bases, and 3 bases stayed unmatched. As DNA, the CDR3 is TGTGCCAGCAGTGAAGCGGGGGGGGAACAGTTCTTC. Amino acid sequence: CASSEAGGEQFF.

In this sample, this clonotype turned up many times. The chain uses TRBV10-3 and TRBJ2-1; unclear D gene. The CDR3 runs to 13 residues. Germline CDR1 is ENHRY and CDR2 is SYGVKD. Trimming took 5 bases from V and 5 from J, leaving 10 bases between them. Here the CDR3 reads CAISNGPNNEQFF. The CDR3 nucleotides are TGTGCCATCAGTAACGGACCAAACAATGAGCAGTTCTTC.

This clonotype was found many times. This chain connects TRBV7-2 to TRBJ2-1; no definite D call. Germline CDR1 is SGHTA and CDR2 is FQGNSA. V dropped 2 bases and J dropped 9 bases, with 8 bases sitting between them. CDR3 length: 12 amino acids. The CDR3 loop reads CASSLTRAEQFF. The CDR3 region has the DNA TGTGCCAGCAGCTTAACTCGCGCTGAGCAGTTCTTC.

This clonotype was seen at least ten times. The rearrangement joins TRBV19 to TRBJ2-1; weak D call: TRBD2 (5 bases). V was clipped by 3 bases and J by 8 bases, with 14 bases between them. The germline V gene encodes CDR1 LNHDA and CDR2 SQIVND (reference sequence). This CDR3 is 14 amino acids long. The CDR3 loop is CASSIGLPSYEQFF. The DNA of the CDR3 is TGTGCCAGTAGTATTGGTCTACCTAGCTATGAGCAGTTCTTC.

This clonotype was observed at least ten times. The chain links TRBV7-8 to TRBJ2-7; possibly TRBD1 or TRBD2 for D (5 bases each). The CDR3 is made up of 13 amino acids. V lost 5 bases to trimming and J lost 6 bases, with 14 bases between them. Germline V gives CDR1 SGHVS, CDR2 FQNEAQ. CDR3 bases: TGTGCCAGCAGCCTCAGGGAGCTCGGCGAGCAGTACTTC. Translating it yields CASSLRELGEQYF.

V is TRBV7-9 and J is TRBJ2-5; tentatively, D is TRBD1 or TRBD2 (5 bases each). CDR1 is SEHNR, CDR2 FQNEAQ, per germline (reference sequence). Trimming cost V 6 bases and J 4 bases, with 15 bases left between them. The CDR3 is 14 residues long. The CDR3 sequence: CASSFTSGGETQYF. The CDR3 coding sequence is TGTGCCAGCAGTTTCACTAGTGGGGGAGAGACCCAGTACTTC.

This clonotype was recorded many times. The chain recombines TRBV27 with TRBJ2-5; a possible D gene is TRBD1 (5 bases). This CDR3 comprises 15 residues. Germline V gene sequence: CDR1 MNHEY, CDR2 SMNVEV (reference sequence). V dropped 7 bases and J dropped 2 bases, with 17 bases sitting between them. The CDR3 coding sequence is TGTGCCAGCAACCTCAATGGGGCGGCTCAAGAGACCCAGTACTTC. Protein: CASNLNGAAQETQYF.

Many counts were recorded for this clonotype. This sequence joins TRBV7-9 and TRBJ2-1, with unresolved D. V was pared by 3 bases and J by 6 bases, with 3 bases between. This CDR3 comprises 11 residues. Germline CDR1 SEHNR, CDR2 FQNEAQ (reference sequence). The CDR3 region has the DNA TGTGCCAGCAGCTTCATCAATGAGCAGTTCTTC. Translating gives CASSFINEQFF.

This clonotype was counted ten times or more. The V gene is TRBV5-6, the J gene TRBJ2-5; 10 bases line up with TRBD2. Germline CDR1 is SGHDT and CDR2 is YYEEEE. The V gene end was trimmed by 4 bases and the J gene end by 1 base; junction bases not matched to a gene: 10. CDR3 length: 17 residues. CDR3 in DNA: TGTGCCAGCAGCGTGAGCCAGGGACTAGCGTTCCAAGAGACCCAGTACTTC. It specifies CASSVSQGLAFQETQYF.

This clonotype came up many times. The CDR3 region has the DNA TGCGCCAGCAGCATAAATACAGGGGACACTGAAGCTTTCTTT. Its protein product is CASSINTGDTEAFF. The chain has TRBV5-1 and TRBJ1-1; 7 nucleotides align to TRBD1. The germline V gene has CDR1 SGHRS and CDR2 YFSETQ. There are 14 residues in the CDR3. With V trimmed by 4 bases and J by 3 bases, 6 bases remained unmatched. Full variable domain (rest looked up from reference TRBV5-1 and TRBJ1-1): KAGVTQTPRYLIKTRGQQVTLSCSPISGHRSVSWYQQTPGQGLQFLFEYFSETQRNKGNFPGRFSGRQFSNSRSEMNVSTLELGDSALYLCASSINTGDTEAFFGQGTRLTVV.

This clonotype came up many times. The V and J genes are TRBV20-1 and TRBJ2-3; D may be TRBD2 (6 bases). Per germline, CDR1 DFQATT and CDR2 SNEGSKA (reference sequence). CDR3 size: 15 residues. V lost 4 bases and J lost 6, with 20 bases in between. CDR3 bases: TGCAGTGCTATCCTCTTCGGTGGGAGGAAGGATACGCAGTATTTT. It specifies CSAILFGGRKDTQYF.

Many counts were recorded for this clonotype. J is TRBJ2-7 and V is TRBV5-4, with 7 bases fitting TRBD2. The V segment lost 3 bases and the J segment 0 bases; nucleotides outside the gene matches: 3. The CDR3 is 14 amino acids. Looked up from germline, CDR1 is SGHNT and CDR2 is YYREEE (reference sequence). The CDR3 loop is CASSSRDYSYEQYF. As DNA, the CDR3 is TGTGCCAGCAGCTCCCGGGACTACTCCTACGAGCAGTACTTC. The whole variable domain, filled in from reference TRBV5-4 and TRBJ2-7, reads ETGVTQSPTHLIKTRGQQVTLRCSSQSGHNTVSWYQQALGQGPQFIFQYYREEENGRGNFPPRFSGLQFPNYSSELNVNALELDDSALYLCASSSRDYSYEQYFGPGTRLTVT.

This clonotype has ten or more counts. V and J are TRBV6-5 and TRBJ2-5; D is ambiguous. V was cut by 2 bases and J by 4 bases, with 11 bases left in between. This CDR3 is built from 14 residues. Germline V lookup: CDR1 MNHEY, CDR2 SVGAGI. Here the CDR3 reads CASSYGVAGETQYF. Written as DNA, the CDR3 is TGTGCCAGCAGTTACGGGGTAGCCGGAGAGACCCAGTACTTC.

This clonotype was observed at least ten times. CDR3 in DNA: TGTGCCAGCAGCTATCCAAGGGGGGCGCAGGAAAAACTGTTTTTT. It is translated as CASSYPRGAQEKLFF. The J gene is TRBJ1-4, the V gene TRBV25-1, with TRBD1 as a possible D gene (6 bases). Germline lookup yields CDR1 MGHDK and CDR2 SYGVNS. Between the trimmed V and J ends, which lost 6 bases and 8 bases, there was a span of 19 bases. The CDR3 runs 15 residues. The full variable domain, completed using reference TRBV25-1 and TRBJ1-4, is EADIYQTPRYLVIGTGKKITLECSQTMGHDKMYWYQQDPGMELHLIHYSYGVNSTEKGDLSSESTVSRIRTEHFPLTLESARPSHTSQYLCASSYPRGAQEKLFFGSGTQLSVL.

This clonotype has a count of ten or more. The chain combines TRBV12-3 or TRBV12-4 with TRBJ2-3; D might be TRBD2 (5 bases). Trimming stripped 7 bases from V and 4 bases from J, with 24 bases between. The CDR3 extends over 17 amino acids. The CDR3 protein is CASKLASGGRRADTQYF. The CDR3, as DNA: TGTGCCAGCAAATTAGCGTCGGGCGGGCGACGGGCAGATACGCAGTATTTT.

This clonotype was recorded at least ten times. V usage is TRBV28 and J usage is TRBJ2-5; 8 positions agree with TRBD2. Germline V gene data show CDR1 as MDHEN and CDR2 as SYDVKM. The V and J ends lost 7 bases and 0 bases, in that order; junction bases with no gene match: 7. The CDR3 is made up of 15 amino acids. CDR3 sequence: CASTAGGQYQETQYF. CDR3 DNA sequence: TGTGCCAGCACGGCGGGAGGCCAATACCAAGAGACCCAGTACTTC. Variable domain in full (rest from reference TRBV28 and TRBJ2-5): DVKVTQSSRYLVKRTGEKVFLECVQDMDHENMFWYRQDPGLGLRLIYFSYDVKMKEKGDIPEGYSVSREKKERFSLILESASTNQTSMYLCASTAGGQYQETQYFGPGTRLLVL.

The V call is TRBV7-2, the J call TRBJ1-2; D gene unclear. Trimming stripped 5 bases from V and 4 bases from J, with 17 bases between. From germline, CDR1 is SGHTA and CDR2 FQGNSA. This CDR3 has 15 residues. The CDR3 DNA is TGTGCCAGCAGCCCAGCTCGCTACCCGAGCTATGGCTACACCTTC. This translates into CASSPARYPSYGYTF.

This clonotype was seen ten or more times. This rearrangement joins TRBV29-1 to TRBJ1-2, with D uncertain. The V and J ends lost 5 bases and 4 bases respectively, with 17 bases between them. The CDR3 has 14 residues. Germline V CDR1 and CDR2: SQVTM, ANQGSEA. Written as DNA, the CDR3 is TGCAGCGTTCAGGTTGCAGCCCAAGGCTATGGCTACACCTTC. Its protein is CSVQVAAQGYGYTF.